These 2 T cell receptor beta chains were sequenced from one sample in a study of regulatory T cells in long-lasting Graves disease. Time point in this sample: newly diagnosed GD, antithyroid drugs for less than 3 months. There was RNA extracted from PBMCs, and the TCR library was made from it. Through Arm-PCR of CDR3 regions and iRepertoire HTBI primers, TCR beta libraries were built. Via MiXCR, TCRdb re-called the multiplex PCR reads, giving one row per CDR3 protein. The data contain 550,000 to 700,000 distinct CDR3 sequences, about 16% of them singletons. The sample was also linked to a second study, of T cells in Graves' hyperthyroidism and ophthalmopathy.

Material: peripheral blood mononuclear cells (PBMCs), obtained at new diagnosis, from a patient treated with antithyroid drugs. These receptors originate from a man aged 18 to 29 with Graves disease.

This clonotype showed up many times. The CDR3 DNA reads as TGTGCCAGCAGCCTAGACATCTATGAAAAACTGTTTTTT. This sequence encodes CASSLDIYEKLFF. The genes are TRBV7-8 and TRBJ1-4; no definite D call. Trimming left V 5 bases short and J 6 bases short, with 10 bases between. The CDR3 loop spans 13 amino acids. The germline CDR1 and CDR2 sequences are SGHVS and FQNEAQ.

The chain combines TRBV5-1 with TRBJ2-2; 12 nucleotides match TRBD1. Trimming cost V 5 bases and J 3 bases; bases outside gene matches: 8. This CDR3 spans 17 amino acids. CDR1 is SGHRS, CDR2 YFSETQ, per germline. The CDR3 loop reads CASSLLGTGGYTGELFF. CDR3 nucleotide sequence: TGCGCCAGCAGTCTCCTCGGGACAGGGGGCTACACCGGGGAGCTGTTTTTT.